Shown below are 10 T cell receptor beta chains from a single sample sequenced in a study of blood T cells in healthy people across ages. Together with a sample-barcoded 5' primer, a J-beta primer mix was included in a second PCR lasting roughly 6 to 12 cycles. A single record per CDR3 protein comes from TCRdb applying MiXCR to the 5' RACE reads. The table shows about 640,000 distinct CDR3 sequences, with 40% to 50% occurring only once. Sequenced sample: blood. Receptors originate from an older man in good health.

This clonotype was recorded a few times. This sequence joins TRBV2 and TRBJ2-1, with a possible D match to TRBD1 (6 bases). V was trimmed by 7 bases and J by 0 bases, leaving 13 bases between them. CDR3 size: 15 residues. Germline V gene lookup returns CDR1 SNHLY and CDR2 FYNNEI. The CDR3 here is CASTVTGSSYNEQFF. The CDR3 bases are TGTGCCAGCACGGTCACAGGGAGCTCCTACAATGAGCAGTTCTTC.

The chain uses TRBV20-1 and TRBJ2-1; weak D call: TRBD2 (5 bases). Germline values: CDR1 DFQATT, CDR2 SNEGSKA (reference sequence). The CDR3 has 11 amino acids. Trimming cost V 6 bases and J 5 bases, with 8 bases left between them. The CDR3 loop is CSAFGDNEQFF. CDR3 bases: TGCAGTGCATTCGGGGACAATGAGCAGTTCTTC.

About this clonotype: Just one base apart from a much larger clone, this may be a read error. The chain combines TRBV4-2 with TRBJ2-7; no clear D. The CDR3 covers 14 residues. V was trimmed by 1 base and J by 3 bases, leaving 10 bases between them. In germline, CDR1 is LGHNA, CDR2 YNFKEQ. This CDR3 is CASSQGPRVYEQYF. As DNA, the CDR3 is TGTGCCAGCAGCCAAGGTCCTAGGGTCTACGAGCAGTACTTC.

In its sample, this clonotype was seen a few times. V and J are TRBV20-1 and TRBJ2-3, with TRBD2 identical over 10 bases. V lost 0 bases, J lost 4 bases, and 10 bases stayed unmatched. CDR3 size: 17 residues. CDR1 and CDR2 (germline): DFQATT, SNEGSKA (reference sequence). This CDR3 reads CSARDPTSGGAPDTQYF. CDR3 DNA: TGCAGTGCTAGAGATCCTACCAGCGGGGGGGCCCCAGATACGCAGTATTTT.

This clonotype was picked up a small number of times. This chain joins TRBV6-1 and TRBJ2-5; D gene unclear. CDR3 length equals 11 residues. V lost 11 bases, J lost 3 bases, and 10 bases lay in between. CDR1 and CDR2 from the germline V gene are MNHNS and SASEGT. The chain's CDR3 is CAHSAKETQYF. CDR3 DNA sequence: TGTGCCCACTCAGCGAAAGAGACCCAGTACTTC.

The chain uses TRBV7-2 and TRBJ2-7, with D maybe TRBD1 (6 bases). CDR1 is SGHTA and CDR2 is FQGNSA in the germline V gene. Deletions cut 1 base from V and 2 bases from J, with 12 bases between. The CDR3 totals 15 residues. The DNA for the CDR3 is TGTGCCAGCAGCTTAGGATCGGGACAAACCTACGAGCAGTACTTC. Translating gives CASSLGSGQTYEQYF.

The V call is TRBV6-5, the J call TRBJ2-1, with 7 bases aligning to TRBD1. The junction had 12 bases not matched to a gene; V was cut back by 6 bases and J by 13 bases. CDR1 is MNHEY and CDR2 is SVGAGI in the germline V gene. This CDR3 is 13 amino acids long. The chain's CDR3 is CASRRTGQETQFF. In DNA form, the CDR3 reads TGTGCCAGCAGGCGGACAGGCCAAGAGACCCAGTTCTTC.

The chain's CDR3 is CSATTGYEQYF. In DNA form, the CDR3 reads TGCAGTGCAACCACAGGATACGAGCAGTACTTC. The chain has TRBV20-1 and TRBJ2-7, with a tentative D call TRBD1 (5 bases). Germline loops: CDR1 DFQATT, CDR2 SNEGSKA (reference sequence). This CDR3 region has 11 residues. Trimming removed 6 bases from V and 4 bases from J, with 10 bases in between.

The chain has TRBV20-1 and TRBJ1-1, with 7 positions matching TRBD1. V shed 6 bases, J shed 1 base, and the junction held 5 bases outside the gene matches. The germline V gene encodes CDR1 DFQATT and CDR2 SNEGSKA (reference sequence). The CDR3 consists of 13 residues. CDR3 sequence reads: CSARTGENTEAFF. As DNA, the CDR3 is TGCAGTGCCCGGACAGGAGAGAACACTGAAGCTTTCTTT.

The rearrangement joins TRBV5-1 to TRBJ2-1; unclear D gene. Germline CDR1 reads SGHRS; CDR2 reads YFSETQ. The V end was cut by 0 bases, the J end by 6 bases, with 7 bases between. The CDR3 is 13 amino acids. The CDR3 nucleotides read TGCGCCAGCAGCTTGGAAGAAACCAATGAGCAGTTCTTC. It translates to CASSLEETNEQFF.